The rows below give T cell receptor beta chains drawn from one sample of a study of cytomegalovirus exposure and HLA in healthy donors. Some clones are missing from TCRdb's copy, which holds only in-frame ones; the method was immunoSEQ multiplex PCR. The table includes over 150,000 clones, around 83% detected once. Sequenced material: PBMCs. The receptors originated from a man aged 45-65 years in good health and CMV-seronegative. Each CDR3 is given with its conserved first and last residue. The order of the fields is CDR3 length, V gene, J gene, CDR3 protein.

CDR3 length: 13
V gene: TRBV19
J gene: TRBJ1-1
CDR3 protein: CASSNPGNTEAFF

CDR3 length: 13
V gene: TRBV16
J gene: TRBJ1-5
CDR3 protein: CASSQAGAQPQHF

CDR3 length: 14
V gene: TRBV6-4
J gene: TRBJ2-1
CDR3 protein: CASRTSGGAGEQFF

CDR3 length: 14
V gene: TRBV29-1
J gene: TRBJ2-7
CDR3 protein: CSVSSGRASDEQYF

CDR3 length: 15
V gene: TRBV19
J gene: TRBJ2-5
CDR3 protein: CASSIWQGGQETQYF

CDR3 length: 15
V gene: TRBV29-1
J gene: TRBJ1-5
CDR3 protein: CSAITGGNGNQPQHF

CDR3 length: 15
V gene: TRBV7-9
J gene: TRBJ2-2
CDR3 protein: CASSWGQGRTGELFF

CDR3 length: 13
V gene: TRBV15
J gene: TRBJ2-7
CDR3 protein: CATSADSIGEQYF

CDR3 length: 15
V gene: TRBV5-1
J gene: TRBJ2-1
CDR3 protein: CASSLSGESYNEQFF

CDR3 length: 14
V gene: TRBV4-2
J gene: TRBJ1-3
CDR3 protein: CASSLWTDGNTIYF

CDR3 length: 16
V gene: TRBV5-4
J gene: TRBJ1-5
CDR3 protein: CASSSLLTGVVQPQHF

CDR3 length: 15
V gene: TRBV7-3
J gene: TRBJ1-1
CDR3 protein: CASSATGTENTEAFF

CDR3 length: 15
V gene: TRBV6-5
J gene: TRBJ2-4
CDR3 protein: CASSRGQGARNIQYF

CDR3 length: 12
V gene: TRBV5-7
J gene: TRBJ2-4
CDR3 protein: CASSSDRAVKYF

CDR3 length: 20
V gene: TRBV4-1
J gene: TRBJ2-4
CDR3 protein: CASSQESSPRARGTENIQYF

CDR3 length: 15
V gene: TRBV2
J gene: TRBJ2-2
CDR3 protein: CASRSGGTNTGELFF

CDR3 length: 16
V gene: TRBV5-1
J gene: TRBJ2-5
CDR3 protein: CASKGLAGGIQETQYF

CDR3 length: 15
V gene: TRBV5-1
J gene: TRBJ2-2
CDR3 protein: CASSLTSGIAGELFF

CDR3 length: 15
V gene: TRBV9
J gene: TRBJ1-1
CDR3 protein: CASSVARTPNTEAFF

CDR3 length: 16
V gene: TRBV19
J gene: TRBJ1-1
CDR3 protein: CASSIDLGTGDAEAFF

CDR3 length: 16
V gene: TRBV7-2
J gene: TRBJ1-5
CDR3 protein: CASSPRGTDVNQPQHF

CDR3 length: 17
V gene: TRBV7-9
J gene: TRBJ2-7
CDR3 protein: CASSLVGALAGVYEQYF

CDR3 length: 14
V gene: TRBV7-2
J gene: TRBJ2-1
CDR3 protein: CASSSPRGNNEQFF